The 13 T cell receptor beta chains listed next were all sequenced from one sample in a study of cytomegalovirus exposure and HLA in healthy donors. The study ran its PCR with 60 Vbeta and 13 Jbeta primers. Assay: immunoSEQ multiplex PCR; the TCRdb copy retains only in-frame clones and omits some. In the table there are about 200,000 clones, roughly 70% of which are singletons. The material sequenced was PBMCs. Receptors originate from a woman younger than 45 in good health and CMV-seronegative.

In this sample, this clone turned up a few times. The chain combines TRBV5-1 with TRBJ1-1; D ambiguous. The CDR3 has 14 amino acids. CDR1 and CDR2 (germline): SGHRS, YFSETQ. Trimming took 4 bases from V and 1 from J, leaving 11 bases between them. For the CDR3, the DNA is TGCGCCAGCAGCCCCCAGGCGTCGAACACTGAAGCTTTCTTT. It codes for CASSPQASNTEAFF.

The rearrangement joins TRBV5-1 to TRBJ2-3; 11 bases match TRBD1. Germline V gene lookup returns CDR1 SGHRS and CDR2 YFSETQ. The CDR3 loop spans 18 amino acids. After removal of 0 bases from V and 3 bases from J, the junction contained 9 bases not matched to a gene. The CDR3 coding sequence is TGCGCCAGCAGCTTGGGGAACCTACGGGACAGGGGGACAGATACGCAGTATTTT. The encoded protein is CASSLGNLRDRGTDTQYF.

This rearrangement joins TRBV7-3 to TRBJ1-1; 8 nucleotides align to TRBD1. CDR1 is SGHTA and CDR2 is FQGTGA in the germline V gene. V dropped 5 bases and J dropped 8; count of bases not matched to a gene: 7. The CDR3 runs 13 residues. In DNA, the CDR3 is TGTGCCAGCAGCCGTCCCGGGACAGGCGAAGCTTTCTTT. Protein sequence: CASSRPGTGEAFF.

This clone was seen only once. CDR3 bases: TGTGCCAGCAGCTCAGCCGGGACTCCCCAAGAGACCCAGTACTTC. Translation gives CASSSAGTPQETQYF. This sequence joins TRBV5-4 and TRBJ2-5; tentative D call: TRBD2 (6 bases). The CDR3 spans 15 residues. CDR1 and CDR2 from the germline V gene are SGHNT and YYREEE (reference sequence). Deletions cut 3 bases from V and 1 base from J, with 13 bases between.

This clone was found a few times. This chain joins TRBV5-6 and TRBJ1-4; 7 bases fit TRBD1. This CDR3 is 15 amino acids long. Trimming removed 4 bases from V and 0 bases from J; junction bases left unmatched: 3. In germline, CDR1 is SGHDT, CDR2 YYEEEE. The CDR3 DNA reads TGTGCCAGCAGCCGACAGGGAGCAACTAATGAAAAACTGTTTTTT. This sequence encodes CASSRQGATNEKLFF.

This clone showed up just a few times. The chain couples TRBV7-3 to TRBJ2-7; 8 bases match TRBD1. V dropped 5 bases and J dropped 6; count of bases not matched to a gene: 6. Germline lookup yields CDR1 SGHTA and CDR2 FQGTGA. CDR3 size: 13 residues. The CDR3 region is CASSALGQGEQYF. The CDR3 coding sequence is TGTGCCAGCAGCGCTCTCGGACAGGGCGAGCAGTACTTC.

Comment on this clone: This specimen includes other DNA sequences encoding the same CDR3. The CDR3 region has the DNA TGTGCCAGCAGCAAAGCTTTCTTCACCGCGGATTTTTACAATGAGCAGTTCTTC. Its translation is CASSKAFFTADFYNEQFF. V and J are TRBV21-1 and TRBJ2-1; the D call TRBD2 from the table was never checked on the DNA. TRBV21-1 is a documented pseudogene. The length of the CDR3 is 18 residues.

The chain links TRBV4-3 to TRBJ2-5; 11 bases map to TRBD2. The closer fit of TRBJ2-7 to the DNA end suggests the J call may be wrong. The germline CDR1 and CDR2 sequences are LGHNA and YSLEER. This CDR3 comprises 15 residues. CDR3 nucleotides: TGCGCCAGCAGCCTAAGACTAGCGGGACTCTACGAGCAGTACTTC. It translates to CASSLRLAGLYEQYF.

In this sample, this clone turned up once. The chain links TRBV14 to TRBJ2-1; D gene ambiguous. Germline assignment: CDR1 SGHDN and CDR2 FVKESK. The V gene lost 1 base and the J gene lost 3 bases, with 4 bases spanning the gap. This CDR3 is 13 amino acids long. The CDR3 DNA follows: TGTGCCAGCAGCCAAGCTCGCTACAATGAGCAGTTCTTC. Amino acids: CASSQARYNEQFF.

This clone was observed once. The V and J genes are TRBV9 and TRBJ2-1, with a weak D call TRBD1 (5 bases). This CDR3 comprises 16 residues. V was cut by 0 bases and J by 2 bases, with 12 bases left in between. Germline-derived CDR1 and CDR2 are SGDLS and YYNGEE. CDR3 bases: TGTGCCAGCAGCGTAGTGGATAGCAGGGCCTACAATGAGCAGTTCTTC. Encoded protein: CASSVVDSRAYNEQFF.

This chain links TRBV27 with TRBJ2-5; no firm D call. Germline CDR1 reads MNHEY; CDR2 reads SMNVEV (reference sequence). The V end lost 4 bases, the J end lost 7 bases, and 19 bases lay between the germline ends. The length of the CDR3 is 15 residues. CDR3 sequence (DNA): TGTGCCAGCAGTTCCTTCAATCCCCCGATCGGGACCCAGTACTTC. Its translation: CASSSFNPPIGTQYF.

The table lists this clone with a few counts. At the DNA level, this CDR3 is encoded by other sequences in the same sample as well. The chain carries TRBV6-1 and TRBJ1-3; TRBD1 aligns across 8 bases. The germline V gene encodes CDR1 MNHNS and CDR2 SASEGT. V dropped 8 bases and J dropped 0; count of bases not matched to a gene: 3. This CDR3 has 14 residues. The CDR3 coding sequence is TGTGCCAGCTCGACAGGGGCCTCTGGAAACACCATATATTTT. Translation gives CASSTGASGNTIYF.

The sample holds a few counts of this clone. The rearrangement uses TRBV19 and TRBJ2-5; tentatively, D is TRBD1 (5 bases). The V gene lost 5 bases and the J gene lost 4 bases, with 14 bases spanning the gap. Germline-derived CDR1 and CDR2 are LNHDA and SQIVND (reference sequence). The CDR3 spans 14 residues. In nucleotides, the CDR3 is TGTGCCAGTAGTGTCACAGGATACGTAGAGACCCAGTACTTC. It yields the protein CASSVTGYVETQYF.